These 14 T cell receptor beta chains were all obtained from the same sample, sequenced in a study of cytomegalovirus exposure and HLA in healthy donors. PCR employed 60 Vbeta and 13 Jbeta primers. Repertoires were generated with immunoSEQ multiplex PCR, while TCRdb's copy carries only in-frame clones and drops some. Seen here are some 130,000 clones, approximately 80% observed once, and the top ten hold around 2%. Material for sequencing was PBMCs. The receptors shown here come from a man between 25 and 39 years old in good health and CMV-seronegative.

V usage is TRBV9 and J usage is TRBJ1-2, with TRBD1 matching 11 bases. From germline, CDR1 is SGDLS and CDR2 YYNGEE. The V gene end was trimmed by 3 bases and the J gene end by 8 bases; junction bases not matched to a gene: 9. The CDR3 is 15 amino acids. The CDR3 region is CASSAYGQGARGYTF. CDR3 DNA sequence: TGTGCCAGCAGCGCATATGGACAGGGGGCGAGAGGCTACACCTTC.

V gene TRBV7-9 combines with J gene TRBJ1-4; 11 bases line up with TRBD1. CDR3 length: 16 residues. The germline V gene has CDR1 SEHNR and CDR2 FQNEAQ (reference sequence). Losses at the gene ends were 5 bases for V and 7 bases for J; bases not matched to a gene: 9. CDR3 in amino acids: CASSRGQGGDVEKLFF. As DNA, the CDR3 is TGTGCCAGCAGCAGGGGACAGGGGGGAGATGTTGAAAAACTGTTTTTT.

In this sample, this clone turned up once. The rearrangement links TRBV28 to TRBJ2-1; possible D gene TRBD2, 6 bases. The germline gives CDR1 MDHEN, CDR2 SYDVKM. This CDR3 is 13 amino acids long. V dropped 7 bases and J dropped 6 bases, with 13 bases sitting between them. Here the CDR3 reads CASNQDYSNEQFF. Here the CDR3 DNA reads TGTGCCAGCAACCAGGACTATAGCAATGAGCAGTTCTTC. The variable domain in full, with the rest retrieved from reference TRBV28 and TRBJ2-1, is DVKVTQSSRYLVKRTGEKVFLECVQDMDHENMFWYRQDPGLGLRLIYFSYDVKMKEKGDIPEGYSVSREKKERFSLILESASTNQTSMYLCASNQDYSNEQFFGPGTRLTVL.

The J gene is TRBJ2-5, the V gene TRBV6-5; no clear D. Germline lookup yields CDR1 MNHEY and CDR2 SVGAGI. The CDR3 is made up of 16 amino acids. Trimming shortened V by 0 bases and J by 3 bases, and 14 bases separated the two germline ends. The CDR3 is CASSYSKFMSEETQYF. As DNA, the CDR3 is TGTGCCAGCAGTTACTCGAAGTTCATGTCAGAAGAGACCCAGTACTTC.

This chain joins TRBV7-9 and TRBJ2-1, with 7 bases lining up with TRBD1. There are 16 residues in the CDR3. V was pared by 5 bases and J by 5 bases, with 12 bases of the junction left unmatched. Germline V gene data show CDR1 as SEHNR and CDR2 as FQNEAQ (reference sequence). The CDR3 DNA reads TGTGCCAGCAGCCCTAGGGGGCAAGGTCCGAACAATGAGCAGTTCTTC. Residues: CASSPRGQGPNNEQFF.

The chain recombines TRBV10-3 with TRBJ2-5; 7 bases line up with TRBD2. The closer fit of TRBJ2-7 to the DNA end suggests the J call may be wrong. Per germline, CDR1 ENHRY and CDR2 SYGVKD. CDR3 length equals 15 residues. The CDR3 protein is CAISDSGGGRDEQYF. In DNA, the CDR3 is TGTGCCATCAGTGACTCGGGTGGTGGGAGGGACGAGCAGTACTTC.

The genes are TRBV10-1 and TRBJ2-7; a possible D gene is TRBD2 (5 bases). The CDR3 length is 11 residues. Germline V CDR1 and CDR2: WNHNN, SYGVQD (reference sequence). Trimming removed 4 bases from V and 6 bases from J, with 7 bases in between. CDR3 loop: CASSGGFEQYF. The DNA of the CDR3 is TGCGCCAGCAGTGGAGGGTTCGAGCAGTACTTC.

The chain combines TRBV28 with TRBJ2-7; no clear D gene. The V gene lost 7 bases and the J gene lost 1 base, with 17 bases spanning the gap. Germline V gene sequence: CDR1 MDHEN, CDR2 SYDVKM. The CDR3 has 15 amino acids. CDR3 in DNA: TGTGCCAGCATCCCACAGACCGCTCTTTCCTACGAGCAGTACTTC. It translates to CASIPQTALSYEQYF.

The CDR3 reads CASSPGGAPYEQYF. Written as DNA, the CDR3 is TGTGCCAGCAGCCCGGGGGGGGCACCCTACGAGCAGTACTTC. The V call is TRBV7-9, the J call TRBJ2-7, with 8 bases that match TRBD2. Germline V lookup: CDR1 SEHNR, CDR2 FQNEAQ (reference sequence). This CDR3 spans 14 amino acids. Trimming cost V 5 bases and J 2 bases; bases outside gene matches: 5.

The chain recombines TRBV28 with TRBJ2-7; 8 nucleotides agree with TRBD2. Trimming cost V 2 bases and J 0 bases; bases outside gene matches: 3. Germline CDR1 is MDHEN and CDR2 is SYDVKM. The CDR3 runs 15 residues. CDR3 in amino acids: CASSLLAGGSYEQYF. CDR3 bases: TGTGCCAGCAGTTTACTGGCGGGAGGCTCCTACGAGCAGTACTTC.

The V gene is TRBV27, the J gene TRBJ1-1; 7 bases line up with TRBD1. Germline CDR1 and CDR2: MNHEY and SMNVEV (reference sequence). This CDR3 spans 15 amino acids. V was clipped by 2 bases and J by 0 bases; unmatched bases: 3. CDR3 nucleotide sequence: TGTGCCAGCAGTTTAGCAGGGACAGTGAACACTGAAGCTTTCTTT. Translation gives CASSLAGTVNTEAFF.

The chain employs TRBV6-1 and TRBJ2-5; D gene unclear. Trimming pared 4 bases from V and 5 bases from J, leaving 5 bases between. There are 11 residues in the CDR3. Looked up from germline, CDR1 is MNHNS and CDR2 is SASEGT. The DNA of the CDR3 is TGTGCCAGCAGTGCGGTGGAGACCCAGTACTTC. It yields the protein CASSAVETQYF.

The chain links TRBV19 to TRBJ2-1; the D gene is possibly TRBD2 (5 bases). With 3 bases removed from V and 7 bases from J, the gap between germline ends came to 19 bases. The CDR3 length is 16 residues. Germline V gene sequence: CDR1 LNHDA, CDR2 SQIVND (reference sequence). Here the CDR3 reads CASSILLRAQRNEQFF. The DNA for the CDR3 is TGTGCCAGTAGTATCCTCCTGAGGGCGCAGAGGAATGAGCAGTTCTTC.

J is TRBJ2-5 and V is TRBV11-2; tentatively, D is TRBD1 (6 bases). This CDR3 comprises 14 residues. The germline V gene encodes CDR1 SGHAT and CDR2 FQNNGV. With 4 bases removed from V and 5 bases from J, the gap between germline ends came to 14 bases. CDR3 residues: CASSSYQGLETQYF. Here the CDR3 DNA reads TGTGCCAGCAGCTCTTACCAGGGGTTGGAGACCCAGTACTTC.